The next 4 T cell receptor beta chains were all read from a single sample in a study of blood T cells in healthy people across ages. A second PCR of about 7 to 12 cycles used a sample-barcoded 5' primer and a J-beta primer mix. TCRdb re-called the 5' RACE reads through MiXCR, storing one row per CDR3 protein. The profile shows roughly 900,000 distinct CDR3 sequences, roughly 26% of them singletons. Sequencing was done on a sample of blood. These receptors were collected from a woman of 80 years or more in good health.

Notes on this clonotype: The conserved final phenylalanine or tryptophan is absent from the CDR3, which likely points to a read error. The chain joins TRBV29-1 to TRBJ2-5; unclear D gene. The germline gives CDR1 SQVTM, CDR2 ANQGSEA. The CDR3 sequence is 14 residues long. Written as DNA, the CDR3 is TGCAGCGTTGCTTGGAGTCAGTTCCAAGAGGCCCAGTACTCC. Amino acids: CSVAWSQFQEAQYS.

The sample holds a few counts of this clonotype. CDR3 nucleotides: TGTGCCAGCAGTTACTCGAAACCGAACACTGAAGCTTTCTTT. Protein product: CASSYSKPNTEAFF. The chain has TRBV6-5 and TRBJ1-1; D unresolved. Trimming left V 0 bases short and J 1 base short, with 6 bases between. There are 14 residues in the CDR3. The germline V gene has CDR1 MNHEY and CDR2 SVGAGI.

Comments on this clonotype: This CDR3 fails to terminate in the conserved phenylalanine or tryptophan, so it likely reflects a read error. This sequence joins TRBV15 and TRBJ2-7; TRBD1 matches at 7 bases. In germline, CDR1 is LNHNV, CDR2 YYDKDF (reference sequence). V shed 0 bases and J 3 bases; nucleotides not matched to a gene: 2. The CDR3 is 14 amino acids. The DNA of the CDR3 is TGTGCCACCAGCAGAGACAGGGGGAACTACGAGCAGTACTCC. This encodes CATSRDRGNYEQYS.

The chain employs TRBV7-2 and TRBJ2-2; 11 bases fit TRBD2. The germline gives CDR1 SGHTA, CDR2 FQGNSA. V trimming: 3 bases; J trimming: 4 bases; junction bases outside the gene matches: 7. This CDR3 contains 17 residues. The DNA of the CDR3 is TGTGCCAGCAGCTTGGGTCTAGCGGGGGGCCCCACCGGGGAGCTGTTTTTT. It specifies CASSLGLAGGPTGELFF.